The 20 T cell receptor beta chains in this list originate from one sample, sequenced in a study of T-cell memory formation after mild COVID-19. Using its own MiXCR run on the 5' RACE reads, TCRdb lists one record per CDR3 protein. In the table there are about 440,000 distinct CDR3 sequences, 20% of which are singletons. Sequencing was performed on PBMCs or a T cell subset sorted from them (not recorded which). Source of these receptors: an adult woman who had mild COVID-19 (a few samples of this study predate the infection). Cell type and time point are not known.

The sample holds a few counts of this clonotype. V usage is TRBV7-9 and J usage is TRBJ2-7; D tentatively fits TRBD1 or TRBD2 (5 bases each). Germline CDR1 SEHNR, CDR2 FQNEAQ (reference sequence). The CDR3 is 15 residues long. Trimming took off 1 base at V and 2 bases at J, with 12 bases between the two ends. CDR3 DNA sequence: TGTGCCAGCAGCTTAGGGCCGGGACCCACCTACGAGCAGTACTTC. Its translation is CASSLGPGPTYEQYF.

This clonotype was recorded a few times. The chain couples TRBV4-1 to TRBJ2-7, with 9 bases aligning to TRBD1. V gave up 1 base and J gave up 6 bases; unmatched junction bases: 7. Germline-derived CDR1 and CDR2 are MGHRA and YSYEKL. CDR3 length: 15 amino acids. The CDR3 nucleotides are TGCGCCAGCAGCCAAGTGGGACAGGGTCTACGCGAGCAGTACTTC. It codes for CASSQVGQGLREQYF.

The chain links TRBV7-2 to TRBJ1-6; D gene ambiguous. The germline CDR1 and CDR2 sequences are SGHTA and FQGNSA. V lost 8 bases, J lost 10 bases, and 15 bases lay in between. This CDR3 is 13 amino acids long. CDR3 residues: CASLRSYGSPLHF. The CDR3 bases are TGTGCCAGCTTACGGAGCTATGGGTCACCCCTCCACTTT.

In this sample, this clonotype turned up a few times. In DNA, the CDR3 is TGTGCCAGCAGGAACAGAGATTCGAACACTGAAGCTTTCTTT. Its translation is CASRNRDSNTEAFF. The chain links TRBV6-2 or TRBV6-3 to TRBJ1-1; D uncertain. This CDR3 spans 14 amino acids. Germline V gene sequence: CDR1 MNHEY, CDR2 SVGEGT. Trimming removed 6 bases from V and 1 base from J, with 12 bases in between.

This clonotype was detected only a few times. A much larger clonotype is one base distant, so this may be a read error. The J gene is TRBJ1-1, the V gene TRBV7-8; D unclear. Trimming stripped 1 base from V and 1 base from J, with 4 bases between. This CDR3 contains 13 residues. Per the germline V gene, CDR1 is SGHVS and CDR2 is FQNEAQ. The CDR3 nucleotides are TGTGCCAGCAGCTTAGGGTGGAACACTGAAGCTTTCTTT. Residues: CASSLGWNTEAFF.

This chain joins TRBV5-1 and TRBJ2-3; D perhaps matches TRBD2 (5 bases). Looked up from germline, CDR1 is SGHRS and CDR2 is YFSETQ. The CDR3 covers 14 residues. Trimming stripped 3 bases from V and 4 bases from J, with 12 bases between. The CDR3 DNA reads as TGCGCCAGCAGCTCCGGGGATCCTTCAGATACGCAGTATTTT. Translating gives CASSSGDPSDTQYF.

This clonotype was seen only a few times. The chain is built from TRBV7-2 and TRBJ1-2; 7 positions agree with TRBD1. The CDR3 is made up of 16 amino acids. Losses at the gene ends were 1 base for V and 3 bases for J; bases not matched to a gene: 8. CDR1 is SGHTA and CDR2 is FQGNSA in the germline V gene. The chain's CDR3 is CASSLVRAGGDYGYTF. The CDR3 DNA is TGTGCCAGCAGCTTAGTGCGGGCAGGGGGTGACTATGGCTACACCTTC.

V gene TRBV2 combines with J gene TRBJ2-7, with a tentative D call TRBD2 (5 bases). The CDR3 consists of 16 residues. Per the germline V gene, CDR1 is SNHLY and CDR2 is FYNNEI. Trimming took 2 bases from V and 2 from J, leaving 16 bases between them. The DNA of the CDR3 is TGTGCCAGCAGTGAACCACCTCCCGGGAATACCTACGAGCAGTACTTC. It translates to CASSEPPPGNTYEQYF.

The chain couples TRBV12-3 or TRBV12-4 to TRBJ2-2; 9 bases line up with TRBD1. This CDR3 region has 14 residues. Trimming took 6 bases from V and 6 from J; bases not matched to a gene: 5. The CDR3 is CASSWTGAPGELFF. The CDR3 DNA reads TGTGCCAGCAGCTGGACAGGGGCCCCCGGGGAGCTGTTTTTT.

The table lists this clonotype with a few counts. Possible read error: a much larger clone is one base away. The chain uses TRBV7-2 and TRBJ1-1, with a weak D call TRBD1 (5 bases). The CDR3 covers 13 residues. Trimming took 4 bases from V and 1 from J, leaving 7 bases between them. Germline V lookup: CDR1 SGHTA, CDR2 FQGNSA. In DNA, the CDR3 is TGTGCCAGCAGCTCACAGGAGAACACTGAAGCTTTCTTT. As protein: CASSSQENTEAFF.

V usage is TRBV7-9 and J usage is TRBJ1-2; possible D gene TRBD1, 6 bases. Per germline, CDR1 SEHNR and CDR2 FQNEAQ (reference sequence). There are 13 residues in the CDR3. Trimming pared 2 bases from V and 7 bases from J, leaving 11 bases between. The DNA of the CDR3 is TGTGCCAGCAGCTTATGGGGGGCCGGTGGCTACACCTTC. Translating it yields CASSLWGAGGYTF.

A few counts support this clonotype. The chain recombines TRBV6-5 with TRBJ1-1; D not resolved. This CDR3 spans 12 amino acids. The germline V gene has CDR1 MNHEY and CDR2 SVGAGI. Trimming stripped 8 bases from V and 1 base from J, with 8 bases between. Here the CDR3 reads CASSSWNTEAFF. The CDR3, as DNA: TGTGCCAGCTCTAGCTGGAACACTGAAGCTTTCTTT.

This clonotype appeared a few times. The J gene is TRBJ2-1, the V gene TRBV11-2; 7 bases agree with TRBD1. V lost 4 bases and J lost 4; bases outside the gene matches: 10. The CDR3 totals 16 residues. Looked up from germline, CDR1 is SGHAT and CDR2 is FQNNGV. This CDR3 reads CASSSNRGPAYNEQFF. The CDR3 nucleotides read TGTGCCAGCAGCTCGAATAGGGGGCCCGCATACAATGAGCAGTTCTTC.

This clonotype has more than one count but fewer than ten. V and J are TRBV30 and TRBJ2-3; D is uncertain. The germline CDR1 and CDR2 sequences are GTSNPN and SVGIG (reference sequence). V gave up 1 base and J gave up 5 bases, with 4 bases separating them. The CDR3 spans 11 residues. The CDR3 spells CAWSGVDTQYF. CDR3 coding DNA: TGTGCCTGGAGTGGGGTAGATACGCAGTATTTT.

This clonotype was observed a few times. The genes are TRBV6-2 or TRBV6-3 and TRBJ2-2, with D possibly being TRBD2 (7 bases). Germline lookup yields CDR1 MNHEY and CDR2 SVGEGT. The CDR3 consists of 17 residues. Between the trimmed V and J ends, which lost 0 bases and 0 bases, there was a span of 11 bases. CDR3 in DNA: TGTGCCAGCAGTTACTCAGGCGGGGGCCCGAACACCGGGGAGCTGTTTTTT. Translating it yields CASSYSGGGPNTGELFF.

The rearrangement links TRBV2 to TRBJ2-7, with D unclear. The CDR3 totals 13 residues. Between the trimmed V and J ends, which lost 8 bases and 3 bases, there was a span of 14 bases. CDR1 and CDR2 from the germline V gene are SNHLY and FYNNEI. CDR3 DNA: TGTGCCAGCGCTTCGGACGGTCACTACGAGCAGTACTTC. It is translated as CASASDGHYEQYF.

The rearrangement joins TRBV12-3 or TRBV12-4 to TRBJ2-4; D may correspond to TRBD1 or TRBD2 (5 bases each). The CDR3 sequence is 12 residues long. The V gene lost 5 bases and the J gene lost 10 bases, with 12 bases spanning the gap. The CDR3 loop is CASSPGTLIQYF. The DNA for the CDR3 is TGTGCCAGCAGTCCCGGGACCCTGATTCAGTACTTC.

This sequence joins TRBV7-2 and TRBJ2-7; the match to TRBD2 covers 9 bases. The CDR3 totals 13 residues. V lost 4 bases to trimming and J lost 6 bases; unmatched junction nucleotides: 4. Germline values: CDR1 SGHTA, CDR2 FQGNSA. The CDR3 region has the DNA TGTGCCAGCAGCTATGGACTAGCGATCGAGCAGTACTTC. Residues: CASSYGLAIEQYF.

The CDR3 sequence: CASARRGGSSYNSPLHF. The CDR3 DNA follows: TGTGCCAGCGCCAGACGCGGGGGAAGCTCCTATAATTCACCCCTCCACTTT. The rearrangement joins TRBV7-2 to TRBJ1-6; D possibly corresponds to TRBD1 (5 bases). Trimming shortened V by 8 bases and J by 0 bases, and 17 bases separated the two germline ends. This CDR3 is 17 amino acids long. The germline V gene has CDR1 SGHTA and CDR2 FQGNSA.

V and J are TRBV7-2 and TRBJ1-1, with D possibly TRBD1 on 6 matching bases. The germline V gene has CDR1 SGHTA and CDR2 FQGNSA. CDR3 length equals 14 residues. Trimming cost V 5 bases and J 4 bases, with 14 bases left between them. In DNA form, the CDR3 reads TGTGCCAGCAGCCAGGGGCGGGCACGCACTGAAGCTTTCTTT. Translation: CASSQGRARTEAFF.